The clone carrying this TCR beta chain was counted between two and nine times. Its specificity is unknown. This specimen belongs to a study of Graves' ophthalmopathy and Graves' hyperthyroidism. After removal of 6 bases from V and 7 bases from J, the junction contained 9 bases not matched to a gene. Germline V gene sequence: CDR1 MGHRA, CDR2 YSYEKL. CDR3 size: 15 residues. Donors with ophthalmopathy: moderate-to-severe activity, CAS ≥3, NOSPECS ≥4, duration under 3 months. RNA transcripts were the template, and TCR beta CDR3 regions were amplified from them. HTBI primers primed a first-round RT-PCR, and a second-round multiplex PCR followed. TCRdb fed the multiplex PCR reads into MiXCR, producing one record per CDR3 protein. The sample has about 500,000 distinct CDR3 sequences; 14% are singletons. Whole-study findings and limits: Most thyroid clonotypes with frequency above 0.001 were detected in blood too.

The chain carries TRBV4-1 and TRBJ1-5; TRBD1 aligns across 10 bases. The clonotype comes from a woman aged 25 to 39 with Graves' ophthalmopathy. Source material: blood. In DNA form, the CDR3 reads TGCGCCAGCAGTCCTACCGGGACAGGGGTACAGCCCCAGCATTTT. It translates to CASSPTGTGVQPQHF.